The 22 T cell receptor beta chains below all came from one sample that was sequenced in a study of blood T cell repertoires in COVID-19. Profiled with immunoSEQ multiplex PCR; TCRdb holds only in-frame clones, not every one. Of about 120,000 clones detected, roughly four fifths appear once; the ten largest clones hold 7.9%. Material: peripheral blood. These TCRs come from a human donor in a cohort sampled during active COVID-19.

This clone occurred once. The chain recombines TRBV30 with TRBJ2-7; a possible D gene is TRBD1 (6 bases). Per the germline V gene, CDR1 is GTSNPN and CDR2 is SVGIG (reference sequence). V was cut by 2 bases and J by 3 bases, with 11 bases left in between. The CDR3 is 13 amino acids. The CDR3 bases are TGTGCCTGGAGTATAAGCAGGGGCTACGAGCAGTACTTC. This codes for CAWSISRGYEQYF.

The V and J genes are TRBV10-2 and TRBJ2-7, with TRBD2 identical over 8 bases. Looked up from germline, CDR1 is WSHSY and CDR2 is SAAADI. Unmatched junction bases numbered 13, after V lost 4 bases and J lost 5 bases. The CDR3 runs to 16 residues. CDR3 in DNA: TGCGCCAGCAGTGCCACCCGGGGGGGAGGACGAAACGAGCAGTACTTC. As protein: CASSATRGGGRNEQYF.

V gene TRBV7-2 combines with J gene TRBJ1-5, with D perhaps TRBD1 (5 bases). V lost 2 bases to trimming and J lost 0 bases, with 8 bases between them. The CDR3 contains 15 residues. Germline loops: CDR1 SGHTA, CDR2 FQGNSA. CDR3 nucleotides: TGTGCCAGCAGCTTAAAGGGGTATAGCAATCAGCCCCAGCATTTT. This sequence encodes CASSLKGYSNQPQHF.

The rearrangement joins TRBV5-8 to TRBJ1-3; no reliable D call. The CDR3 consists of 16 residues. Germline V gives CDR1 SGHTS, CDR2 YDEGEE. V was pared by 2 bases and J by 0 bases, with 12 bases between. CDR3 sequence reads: CASSFRTFSSGNTIYF. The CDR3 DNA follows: TGTGCCAGCAGCTTCCGGACTTTTAGCTCTGGAAACACCATATATTTT.

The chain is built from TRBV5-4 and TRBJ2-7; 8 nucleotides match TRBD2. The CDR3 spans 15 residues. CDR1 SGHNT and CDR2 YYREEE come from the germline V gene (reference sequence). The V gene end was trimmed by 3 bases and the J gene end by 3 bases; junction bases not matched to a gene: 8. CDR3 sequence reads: CASSYQSGSLYEQYF. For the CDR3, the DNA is TGTGCCAGCAGCTACCAAAGCGGGAGTCTCTACGAGCAGTACTTC. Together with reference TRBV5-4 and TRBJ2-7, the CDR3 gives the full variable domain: ETGVTQSPTHLIKTRGQQVTLRCSSQSGHNTVSWYQQALGQGPQFIFQYYREEENGRGNFPPRFSGLQFPNYSSELNVNALELDDSALYLCASSYQSGSLYEQYFGPGTRLTVT.

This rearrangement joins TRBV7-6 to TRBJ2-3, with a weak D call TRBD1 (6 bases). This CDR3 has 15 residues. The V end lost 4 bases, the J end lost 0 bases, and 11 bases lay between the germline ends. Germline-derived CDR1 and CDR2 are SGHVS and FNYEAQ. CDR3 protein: CASSYEGGSTDTQYF. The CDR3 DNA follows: TGTGCCAGCAGCTACGAAGGGGGAAGCACAGATACGCAGTATTTT.

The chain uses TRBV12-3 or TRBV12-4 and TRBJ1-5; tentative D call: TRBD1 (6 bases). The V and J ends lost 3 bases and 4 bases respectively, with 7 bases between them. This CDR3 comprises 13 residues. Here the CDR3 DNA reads TGTGCCAGCAGTTTGACAGGAAATCAGCCCCAGCATTTT. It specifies CASSLTGNQPQHF.

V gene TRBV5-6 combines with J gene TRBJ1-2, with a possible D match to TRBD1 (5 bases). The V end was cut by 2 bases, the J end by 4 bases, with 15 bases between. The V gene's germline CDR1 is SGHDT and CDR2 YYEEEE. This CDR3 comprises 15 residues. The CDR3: CASSLGVTEIYGYTF. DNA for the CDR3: TGTGCCAGCAGCTTAGGTGTGACAGAGATCTATGGCTACACCTTC.

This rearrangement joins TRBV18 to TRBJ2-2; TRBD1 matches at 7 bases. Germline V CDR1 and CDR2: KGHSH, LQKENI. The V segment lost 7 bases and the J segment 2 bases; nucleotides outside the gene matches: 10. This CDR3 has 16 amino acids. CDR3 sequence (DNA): TGTGCCAGCTTCCGGGGCCAAGGGGGCAACACCGGGGAGCTGTTTTTT. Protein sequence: CASFRGQGGNTGELFF.

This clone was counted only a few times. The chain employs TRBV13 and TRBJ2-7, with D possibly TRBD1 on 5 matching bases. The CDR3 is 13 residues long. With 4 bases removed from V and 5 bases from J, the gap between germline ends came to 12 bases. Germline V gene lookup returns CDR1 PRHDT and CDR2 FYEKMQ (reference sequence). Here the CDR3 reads CASSSVIQDEQYF. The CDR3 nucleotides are TGTGCCAGCAGCTCGGTGATACAGGACGAGCAGTACTTC.

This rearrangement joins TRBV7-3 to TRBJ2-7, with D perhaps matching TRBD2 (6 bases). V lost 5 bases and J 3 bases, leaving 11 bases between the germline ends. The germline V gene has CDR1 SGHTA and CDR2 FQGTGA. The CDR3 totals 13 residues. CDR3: CASSPGTGYEQYF. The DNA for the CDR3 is TGTGCCAGCAGCCCCGGGACTGGCTACGAGCAGTACTTC.

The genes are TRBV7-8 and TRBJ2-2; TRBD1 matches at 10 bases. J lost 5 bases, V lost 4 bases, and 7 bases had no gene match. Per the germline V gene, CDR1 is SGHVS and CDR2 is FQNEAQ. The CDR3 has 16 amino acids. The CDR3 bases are TGTGCCAGCAGCTCCGGACAGGGGGGTACAACCGGGGAGCTGTTTTTT. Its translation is CASSSGQGGTTGELFF. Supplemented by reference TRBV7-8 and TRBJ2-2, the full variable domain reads GAGVSQSPRYKVAKRGQDVALRCDPISGHVSLFWYQQALGQGPEFLTYFQNEAQLDKSGLPSDRFFAERPEGSVSTLKIQRTQQEDSAVYLCASSSGQGGTTGELFFGEGSRLTVL.

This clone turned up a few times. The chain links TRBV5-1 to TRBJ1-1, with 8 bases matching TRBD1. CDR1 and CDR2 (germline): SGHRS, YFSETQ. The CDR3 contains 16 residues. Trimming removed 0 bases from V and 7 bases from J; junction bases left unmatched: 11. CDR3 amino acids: CASSLAHGRGRDEAFF. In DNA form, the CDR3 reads TGCGCCAGCAGCTTGGCCCACGGCAGGGGGCGCGATGAAGCTTTCTTT.

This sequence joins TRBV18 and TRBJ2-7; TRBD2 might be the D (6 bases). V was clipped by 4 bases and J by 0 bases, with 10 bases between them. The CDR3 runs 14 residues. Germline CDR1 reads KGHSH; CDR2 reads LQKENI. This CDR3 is CASSQPGGSYEQYF. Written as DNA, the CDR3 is TGTGCCAGCTCACAACCCGGGGGCTCCTACGAGCAGTACTTC.

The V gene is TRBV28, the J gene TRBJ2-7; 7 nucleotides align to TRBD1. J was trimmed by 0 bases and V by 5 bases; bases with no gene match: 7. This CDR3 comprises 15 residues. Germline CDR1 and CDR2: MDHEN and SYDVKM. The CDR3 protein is CASSPLNRGSYEQYF. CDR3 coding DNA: TGTGCCAGCAGTCCTTTAAACAGGGGCTCCTACGAGCAGTACTTC.

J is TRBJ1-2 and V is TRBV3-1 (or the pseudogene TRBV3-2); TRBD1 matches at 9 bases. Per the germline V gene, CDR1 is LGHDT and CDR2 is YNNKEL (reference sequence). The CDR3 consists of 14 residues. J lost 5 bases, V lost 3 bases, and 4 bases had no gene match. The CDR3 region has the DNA TGTGCCAGCAGCCACTACAGGGGGCAATATGGCTACACCTTC. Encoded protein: CASSHYRGQYGYTF.

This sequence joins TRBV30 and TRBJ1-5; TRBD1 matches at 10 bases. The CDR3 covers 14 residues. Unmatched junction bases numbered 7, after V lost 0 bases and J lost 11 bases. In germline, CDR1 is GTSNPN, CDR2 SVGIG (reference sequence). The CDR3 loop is CAWSVDRGHLAQHF. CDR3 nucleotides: TGTGCCTGGAGTGTCGACAGGGGGCATTTAGCCCAGCATTTT. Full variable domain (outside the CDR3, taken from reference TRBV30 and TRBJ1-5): SQTIHQWPATLVQPVGSPLSLECTVEGTSNPNLYWYRQAAGRGLQLLFYSVGIGQISSEVPQNLSASRPQDRQFILSSKKLLLSDSGFYLCAWSVDRGHLAQHFGDGTRLSIL.

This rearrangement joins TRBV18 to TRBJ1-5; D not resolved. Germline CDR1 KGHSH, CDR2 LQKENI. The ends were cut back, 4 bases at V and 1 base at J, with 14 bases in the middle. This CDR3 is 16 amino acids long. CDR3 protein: CASSQSEAGSNQPQHF. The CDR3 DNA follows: TGTGCCAGCTCACAATCCGAGGCGGGGAGCAATCAGCCCCAGCATTTT.

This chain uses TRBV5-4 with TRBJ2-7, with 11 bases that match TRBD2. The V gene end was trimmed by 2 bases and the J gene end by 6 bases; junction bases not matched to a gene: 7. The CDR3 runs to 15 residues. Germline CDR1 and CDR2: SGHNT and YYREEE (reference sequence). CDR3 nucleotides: TGTGCCAGCAGCTTCCAGACTAGCGGGGACGCCGAGCAGTACTTC. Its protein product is CASSFQTSGDAEQYF.

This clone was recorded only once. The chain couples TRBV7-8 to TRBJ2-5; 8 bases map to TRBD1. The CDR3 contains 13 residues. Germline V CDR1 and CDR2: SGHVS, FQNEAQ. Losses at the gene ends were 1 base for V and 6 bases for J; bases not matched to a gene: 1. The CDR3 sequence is CASSLGDRQTQYF. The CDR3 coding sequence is TGTGCCAGCAGCTTAGGGGACAGGCAGACCCAGTACTTC. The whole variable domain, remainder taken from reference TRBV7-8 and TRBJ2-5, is GAGVSQSPRYKVAKRGQDVALRCDPISGHVSLFWYQQALGQGPEFLTYFQNEAQLDKSGLPSDRFFAERPEGSVSTLKIQRTQQEDSAVYLCASSLGDRQTQYFGPGTRLLVL.

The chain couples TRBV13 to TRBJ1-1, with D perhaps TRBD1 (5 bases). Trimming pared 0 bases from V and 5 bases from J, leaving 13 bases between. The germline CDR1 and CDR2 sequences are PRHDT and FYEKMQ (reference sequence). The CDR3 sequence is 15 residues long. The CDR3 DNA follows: TGTGCCAGCAGCTTAGGTCGTGGGGCACGAACTGAAGCTTTCTTT. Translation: CASSLGRGARTEAFF.

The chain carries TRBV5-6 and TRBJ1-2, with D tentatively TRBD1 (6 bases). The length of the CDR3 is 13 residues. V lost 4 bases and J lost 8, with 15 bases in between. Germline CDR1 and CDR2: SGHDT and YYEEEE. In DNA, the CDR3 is TGTGCCAGCAGCCGGACAGCTTTGATGGGCTACACCTTC. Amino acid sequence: CASSRTALMGYTF.